The 5 T cell receptor beta chains reported below all come from one sample, sequenced in a study of cytomegalovirus exposure and HLA in healthy donors. The PCR employed 60 Vbeta primers together with 13 Jbeta primers. This table comes from immunoSEQ multiplex PCR, and its TCRdb copy is limited to in-frame clones, with some not included. This sample carries around 140,000 clones, over 70% of them seen once, and the ten largest clones take 1.2% to 1.5%. Sequenced: PBMCs. These receptor sequences come from a woman in her 40s in good health and CMV-seronegative.

The rearrangement joins TRBV6-1 to TRBJ2-3, with TRBD2 as a possible D gene (5 bases). The germline V gene has CDR1 MNHNS and CDR2 SASEGT. Between the trimmed V and J ends, which lost 1 base and 7 bases, there was a span of 9 bases. This CDR3 spans 13 amino acids. CDR3 in amino acids: CASSEVEGYTQYF. CDR3 bases: TGTGCCAGCAGTGAAGTTGAGGGTTATACGCAGTATTTT.

The CDR3 DNA reads as TGCGCCAGCAGCCAAGATCGGGCCGGGGGATGGCAGCCCCAGCATTTT. This translates into CASSQDRAGGWQPQHF. The rearrangement uses TRBV4-3 and TRBJ1-5; possibly TRBD1 for D (5 bases). The length of the CDR3 is 16 residues. The germline V and J ends were trimmed by 0 bases and 7 bases, with 16 bases remaining between them. Germline V CDR1 and CDR2: LGHNA, YSLEER.

This chain uses TRBV7-2 with TRBJ1-2, with TRBD1 matching over 7 bases. CDR1 and CDR2 from the germline V gene are SGHTA and FQGNSA. The CDR3 runs 13 residues. With 3 bases clipped from V and 7 bases from J, the junction kept 5 bases outside the gene matches. DNA of the CDR3: TGTGCCAGCAGCTTCCCAGGGGGTAGTGGCTACACCTTC. This encodes CASSFPGGSGYTF. The whole variable domain, filled in from reference TRBV7-2 and TRBJ1-2, reads GAGVSQSPSNKVTEKGKDVELRCDPISGHTALYWYRQSLGQGLEFLIYFQGNSAPDKSGLPSDRFSAERTGGSVSTLTIQRTQQEDSAVYLCASSFPGGSGYTFGSGTRLTVV.

This clone was found a few times. The chain couples TRBV2 to TRBJ1-1, with unresolved D. Trimming took off 11 bases at V and 4 bases at J, with 8 bases between the two ends. CDR3 length equals 10 residues. The V gene's germline CDR1 is SNHLY and CDR2 FYNNEI. The CDR3 nucleotides read TGTGCCTCCCGGGGCACTGAAGCTTTCTTT. Amino acids: CASRGTEAFF. The full variable domain, its missing parts supplied by reference TRBV2 and TRBJ1-1, is EPEVTQTPSHQVTQMGQEVILRCVPISNHLYFYWYRQILGQKVEFLVSFYNNEISEKSEIFDDQFSVERPDGSNFTLKIRSTKLEDSAMYFCASRGTEAFFGQGTRLTVV.

In regard to this clone: At one end, the junction sequence differs from germline, possibly due to a read error. The chain links TRBV7-9 to TRBJ2-1; no definite D call. CDR1 is SEHNR, CDR2 FQNEAQ, per germline (reference sequence). CDR3 length equals 12 residues. The CDR3 region is CSSSRSRNEQFF. For the CDR3, the DNA is TGTTCCAGCAGCCGTAGTCGAAATGAGCAGTTCTTC.